This T cell receptor (beta chain) derives from a study of cytomegalovirus exposure and HLA in healthy donors. Study outcomes and limitations: The authors later linked a missense DCLRE1C variant to TCR beta V- and J-gene trimming. Within an earlier analysis, most TCR beta V segments proved productive either about 90% or about 30% of the time. In a later analysis, an Asian-associated ancestry cluster reportedly showed fewer N-insertions than the roughly 730-donor mean. Apparent HLA restriction characterized most CMV-associated TCR beta chains in a later analysis.

Researchers ran the PCR with 60 Vbeta and 13 Jbeta primers. Libraries were prepared by immunoSEQ multiplex PCR; TCRdb keeps only in-frame clonotypes and omits some of them. The sample holds 95,000 to 100,000 clones, 75% seen once. Concerning this clone: Antigen specificity is unknown.

V lost 2 bases and J 3 bases, leaving 3 bases between the germline ends. Per germline, CDR1 DFQATT and CDR2 SNEGSKA (reference sequence). CDR3 length: 11 amino acids. The sequence was obtained from a man in his forties or fifties in good health and CMV-seronegative. The sample was PBMCs. The J gene is TRBJ2-3, the V gene TRBV20-1; D is undetermined. The CDR3 loop is CSARLTDTQYF. For the CDR3, the DNA is TGCAGTGCTAGATTAACAGATACGCAGTATTTT.